A single sample gave rise to the 12 T cell receptor beta chains below, sequenced in a study of T cell responses to AZD1222 COVID-19 vaccine. TCRdb's table, derived via immunoSEQ multiplex PCR, lists solely in-frame clones and lacks some. The sample includes more than 110,000 clones, approximately 90% of them seen just once. Sequenced here: peripheral blood, sampled on day 0 of AZD1222 vaccination. The receptor set was obtained from an adult in good health.

This clone was found once. The rearrangement joins TRBV3-1 (or the pseudogene TRBV3-2) to TRBJ2-5; 10 nucleotides match TRBD2. Germline CDR1 LGHDT, CDR2 YNNKEL (reference sequence). The junction had 20 bases not matched to a gene; V was cut back by 5 bases and J by 5 bases. The CDR3 is 19 amino acids. The CDR3 coding sequence is TGTGCCAGCAGCTGGGGACAGATCTTTAGCGGGAGGATTGAGGAGACCCAGTACTTC. Its translation is CASSWGQIFSGRIEETQYF.

DNA for the CDR3: TGTGCCAGCAGTTTATATGGGACAAGGAGGGTGAGTTCACCCCTCCACTTT. It specifies CASSLYGTRRVSSPLHF. The chain couples TRBV27 to TRBJ1-6, with a weak D call TRBD1 (6 bases). The CDR3 runs 17 residues. V dropped 1 base and J dropped 9 bases, with 19 bases sitting between them. The germline V gene has CDR1 MNHEY and CDR2 SMNVEV (reference sequence).

The V call is TRBV12-3 or TRBV12-4, the J call TRBJ1-1; maybe TRBD1 (5 bases). This CDR3 is 13 amino acids long. V was clipped by 7 bases and J by 2 bases, with 11 bases between them. CDR3 DNA: TGTGCCAGCACCACGGGACTTAACACTGAAGCTTTCTTT. Its translation: CASTTGLNTEAFF.

The V gene is TRBV20-1, the J gene TRBJ1-5, with unresolved D. Germline V lookup: CDR1 DFQATT, CDR2 SNEGSKA (reference sequence). The CDR3 runs to 15 residues. Trimming stripped 3 bases from V and 0 bases from J, with 12 bases between. The CDR3 DNA reads as TGCAGTGCTAGTCTAACGACAAATAGCAATCAGCCCCAGCATTTT. Amino acids: CSASLTTNSNQPQHF.

The chain is built from TRBV4-3 and TRBJ1-3; D is uncertain. Germline CDR1 reads LGHNA; CDR2 reads YSLEER. Trimming shortened V by 1 base and J by 2 bases, and 9 bases separated the two germline ends. CDR3 length: 15 residues. Written as DNA, the CDR3 is TGCGCCAGCAGCCAAGGGAAGGGAACTGGAAACACCATATATTTT. Its protein is CASSQGKGTGNTIYF.

The chain uses TRBV9 and TRBJ1-2, with unresolved D. The V end was cut by 5 bases, the J end by 3 bases, with 20 bases between. The CDR3 sequence is 16 residues long. Germline V CDR1 and CDR2: SGDLS, YYNGEE. The CDR3 spells CASSDHLGSPDYGYTF. CDR3 nucleotides: TGTGCCAGCAGTGACCATTTGGGCAGCCCCGACTATGGCTACACCTTC. The whole variable domain, filled in from reference TRBV9 and TRBJ1-2, reads DSGVTQTPKHLITATGQRVTLRCSPRSGDLSVYWYQQSLDQGLQFLIQYYNGEERAKGNILERFSAQQFPDLHSELNLSSLELGDSALYFCASSDHLGSPDYGYTFGSGTRLTVV.

This clone has just a few counts. V and J are TRBV3-1 (or the pseudogene TRBV3-2) and TRBJ1-2, with D possibly TRBD1 on 6 matching bases. The V end was cut by 1 base, the J end by 4 bases, with 13 bases between. Germline V gene lookup returns CDR1 LGHDT and CDR2 YNNKEL (reference sequence). The CDR3 has 15 residues. The CDR3 DNA reads TGTGCCAGCAGCCAAGTGTACAGGGAGGGCTATGGCTACACCTTC. It yields the protein CASSQVYREGYGYTF.

The chain carries TRBV7-9 and TRBJ2-7; possible D gene TRBD2, 6 bases. The germline V gene encodes CDR1 SEHNR and CDR2 FQNEAQ (reference sequence). The CDR3 is 13 residues long. Trimming stripped 2 bases from V and 6 bases from J, with 11 bases between. The CDR3 bases are TGTGCCAGCAGCTTAACCGTCGGGGGCGAGCAGTACTTC. It specifies CASSLTVGGEQYF.

The rearrangement uses TRBV27 and TRBJ2-1; 13 nucleotides align to TRBD2. Germline-derived CDR1 and CDR2 are MNHEY and SMNVEV (reference sequence). This CDR3 spans 15 amino acids. V shed 5 bases and J 6 bases; nucleotides not matched to a gene: 4. CDR3 residues: CASSPGLAGSNEQFF. CDR3 DNA sequence: TGTGCCAGCAGTCCGGGACTAGCGGGATCCAATGAGCAGTTCTTC.

J is TRBJ1-1 and V is TRBV10-3, with D perhaps TRBD1 (6 bases). The CDR3 spans 12 residues. Germline values: CDR1 ENHRY, CDR2 SYGVKD. V was cut by 4 bases and J by 5 bases, with 8 bases left in between. The CDR3 sequence: CAISGGATEAFF. CDR3 nucleotides: TGTGCCATCAGTGGGGGGGCAACTGAAGCTTTCTTT.

V gene TRBV9 combines with J gene TRBJ2-3, with TRBD1 as a possible D gene (6 bases). Germline CDR1 reads SGDLS; CDR2 reads YYNGEE. V dropped 4 bases and J dropped 2 bases, with 11 bases sitting between them. The CDR3 totals 14 residues. The CDR3 bases are TGTGCCAGCAGCTTCCGGACAGCCACAGATACGCAGTATTTT. Protein: CASSFRTATDTQYF. Full variable domain (rest looked up from reference TRBV9 and TRBJ2-3): DSGVTQTPKHLITATGQRVTLRCSPRSGDLSVYWYQQSLDQGLQFLIQYYNGEERAKGNILERFSAQQFPDLHSELNLSSLELGDSALYFCASSFRTATDTQYFGPGTRLTVL.

CDR3 coding DNA: TGCGCCAGCACCTCCCTACTGACCTACGAGCAGTACTTC. Translating gives CASTSLLTYEQYF. The V and J genes are TRBV5-1 and TRBJ2-7; unclear D gene. This CDR3 contains 13 residues. Germline CDR1 and CDR2: SGHRS and YFSETQ. With 6 bases removed from V and 2 bases from J, the gap between germline ends came to 12 bases.